The 3 T cell receptor beta chains reported below all come from one sample, sequenced in a study of molecular identifiers for immune sequencing clone quantification. TCRdb analysed the PCR reads with MiXCR anew, one entry per CDR3 protein. The sample has over 85,000 distinct CDR3 sequences, 30% to 35% seen once. Sequencing input: naive CD8+ T cells from blood, with Jurkat cell RNA spiked in. As for subset: FACS-sorted CD8+CD4-CCR7+CD45RA+ naive T cells. The receptors shown here come from a human donor in good health. Some libraries in this study had Jurkat cell RNA spiked in.

This clonotype has a count of ten or more. The chain's CDR3 is CASTDSYSNQPQHF. CDR3 DNA: TGTGCCAGCACCGACAGCTATAGCAATCAGCCCCAGCATTTT. The gene calls are TRBV6-2 or TRBV6-3 and TRBJ1-5, with D maybe TRBD1 (5 bases). The V end was cut by 7 bases, the J end by 0 bases, with 10 bases between. Germline CDR1 reads MNHEY; CDR2 reads SVGEGT. The CDR3 sequence is 14 residues long.

In regard to this clonotype: A much larger clone is a single base away; this may be a read error. The chain recombines TRBV5-3 with TRBJ1-1; D not resolved. TRBV5-3 is assigned to the ORF class and has an uncertain function. With 10 bases removed from V and 1 base from J, the gap between germline ends came to 23 bases. CDR3 size: 16 residues. The CDR3 DNA reads TGTGCCCGCTGGTCGTTTCCAACTGACCCGAACACTGAAGCTTTCTTT. Its translation is CARWSFPTDPNTEAFF.

In its sample, this clonotype was seen a few times. The chain joins TRBV7-9 to TRBJ1-5; no definite D call. CDR1 and CDR2 from the germline V gene are SEHNR and FQNEAQ (reference sequence). Deletions cut 3 bases from V and 5 bases from J, with 5 bases between. The CDR3 contains 12 residues. This chain's CDR3 is CASSFEDQPQHF. CDR3 coding DNA: TGTGCCAGCAGCTTTGAGGATCAGCCCCAGCATTTT.